The 16 T cell receptor beta chains below all came from one sample that was sequenced in a study of cytomegalovirus exposure and HLA in healthy donors. 13 Jbeta primers and 60 Vbeta primers were used for the PCR. Profiling relied on immunoSEQ multiplex PCR, and the TCRdb table lists in-frame clones only, not all of them. The profile covers about 200,000 clones, with around 80% appearing a single time and 1.7% taken by the ten largest. Sequencing input: PBMCs. These receptors were obtained from a young woman in good health and CMV-seronegative.

The rearrangement uses TRBV10-1 and TRBJ2-7; tentatively, D is TRBD1 (6 bases). Trimming pared 3 bases from V and 9 bases from J, leaving 18 bases between. Germline V gene lookup returns CDR1 WNHNN and CDR2 SYGVQD (reference sequence). The CDR3 spans 14 residues. This CDR3 reads CASSDGTNPTGQYF. The CDR3 DNA reads TGCGCCAGCAGTGACGGGACAAACCCTACGGGGCAGTACTTC.

This clone was recorded only once. The CDR3 DNA reads as TGTGCCTGGAGTTTTATAGCGGGAAGCTCCTACAATGAGCAGTTCTTC. Protein product: CAWSFIAGSSYNEQFF. The chain carries TRBV30 and TRBJ2-1; 8 bases match TRBD2. Germline assignment: CDR1 GTSNPN and CDR2 SVGIG (reference sequence). Germline trimming cut 2 bases from V and 0 bases from J; bases unmatched to any gene: 6. This CDR3 comprises 16 residues.

A few counts support this clone. The J gene is TRBJ2-3, the V gene TRBV4-3; TRBD2 matches at 14 bases. Germline V gene sequence: CDR1 LGHNA, CDR2 YSLEER. Trimming removed 3 bases from V and 1 base from J; junction bases left unmatched: 3. The CDR3 covers 17 residues. The CDR3 sequence is CASSQGLAGDGTDTQYF. The CDR3 DNA sequence: TGCGCCAGCAGCCAGGGACTAGCGGGAGATGGCACAGATACGCAGTATTTT.

The chain combines TRBV28 with TRBJ1-5; 8 nucleotides align to TRBD1. The V gene's germline CDR1 is MDHEN and CDR2 SYDVKM. The CDR3 has 19 residues. The junction had 16 bases not matched to a gene; V was cut back by 5 bases and J by 1 base. The CDR3 nucleotides are TGTGCCAGCAGTACCTATCTGAATCCGGGACAGGTAAGCAATCAGCCCCAGCATTTT. As protein: CASSTYLNPGQVSNQPQHF.

J is TRBJ1-1 and V is TRBV6-5; D perhaps matches TRBD1 (5 bases). This CDR3 has 14 residues. Trimming pared 0 bases from V and 5 bases from J, leaving 10 bases between. The germline gives CDR1 MNHEY, CDR2 SVGAGI. The CDR3 loop is CASSYSGEETEAFF. In DNA, the CDR3 is TGTGCCAGCAGTTACTCAGGGGAGGAGACTGAAGCTTTCTTT.

The rearrangement joins TRBV9 to TRBJ1-1, with a weak D call TRBD1 (6 bases). The ends were cut back, 0 bases at V and 5 bases at J, with 14 bases in the middle. The germline V gene encodes CDR1 SGDLS and CDR2 YYNGEE. This CDR3 contains 15 residues. This CDR3 reads CASSVGTAPRTEAFF. The CDR3 nucleotides read TGTGCCAGCAGCGTAGGGACAGCCCCCAGAACTGAAGCTTTCTTT.

The chain joins TRBV5-8 to TRBJ1-1; D ambiguous. V lost 9 bases and J lost 5, with 11 bases in between. The germline V gene encodes CDR1 SGHTS and CDR2 YDEGEE. CDR3 length: 11 amino acids. CDR3 in amino acids: CAIPGGTEAFF. CDR3 nucleotides: TGTGCCATCCCAGGTGGTACTGAAGCTTTCTTT.

A single count supports this clone. The chain has TRBV2 and TRBJ2-5; 11 bases match TRBD2. There are 16 residues in the CDR3. Germline V CDR1 and CDR2: SNHLY, FYNNEI. V trimming: 3 bases; J trimming: 5 bases; junction bases outside the gene matches: 8. DNA of the CDR3: TGTGCCAGCAGTGATACTAGCGGGAGTGTGTTGGAGACCCAGTACTTC. This codes for CASSDTSGSVLETQYF.

This clone was seen only once. The same CDR3 can be traced to other DNA sequences in this sample. The V and J genes are TRBV6-5 and TRBJ2-1, with 8 bases fitting TRBD2. The CDR3 has 15 residues. CDR1 is MNHEY and CDR2 is SVGAGI in the germline V gene. The J segment lost 0 bases and the V segment lost 6 bases, leaving 4 bases of the junction unmatched. This CDR3 is CASSSSGSSYNEQFF. CDR3 nucleotides: TGTGCCAGCAGCTCCAGCGGGAGCTCCTACAATGAGCAGTTCTTC.

The V gene is TRBV4-3, the J gene TRBJ2-6; 8 nucleotides agree with TRBD2. This CDR3 contains 18 residues. Germline V gene sequence: CDR1 LGHNA, CDR2 YSLEER. V was pared by 0 bases and J by 2 bases, with 6 bases of the junction left unmatched. CDR3 sequence: CASSQDRAGGAGANVLTF. CDR3 DNA sequence: TGCGCCAGCAGCCAAGATAGGGCGGGGGGCGCTGGGGCCAACGTCCTGACTTTC.

The gene calls are TRBV6-6 and TRBJ2-2; D gene uncertain. CDR1 is MNHNY and CDR2 is SVGAGI in the germline V gene (reference sequence). Deletions cut 5 bases from V and 3 bases from J, with 7 bases between. The CDR3 extends over 13 amino acids. This CDR3 is CASSPRDTGELFF. The CDR3, as DNA: TGTGCCAGCAGTCCCCGGGACACCGGGGAGCTGTTTTTT.

This clone was counted only a few times. The chain has TRBV5-1 and TRBJ1-1; TRBD1 is a possible D gene (6 bases). The V end was cut by 4 bases, the J end by 0 bases, with 13 bases between. Germline V gene sequence: CDR1 SGHRS, CDR2 YFSETQ. The CDR3 contains 15 residues. CDR3 DNA: TGCGCCAGCAGCACCACGGCAGGGGTGAACACTGAAGCTTTCTTT. Residues: CASSTTAGVNTEAFF. The whole variable domain, remainder taken from reference TRBV5-1 and TRBJ1-1, is KAGVTQTPRYLIKTRGQQVTLSCSPISGHRSVSWYQQTPGQGLQFLFEYFSETQRNKGNFPGRFSGRQFSNSRSEMNVSTLELGDSALYLCASSTTAGVNTEAFFGQGTRLTVV.

The V and J genes are TRBV28 and TRBJ1-4; unclear D gene. The CDR3 has 14 residues. CDR1 and CDR2 from the germline V gene are MDHEN and SYDVKM. V dropped 5 bases and J dropped 7 bases, with 14 bases sitting between them. The CDR3 DNA follows: TGTGCCAGCAGTACGGGATCAGCGTTTGAAAAACTGTTTTTT. It yields the protein CASSTGSAFEKLFF. Full variable domain (rest looked up from reference TRBV28 and TRBJ1-4): DVKVTQSSRYLVKRTGEKVFLECVQDMDHENMFWYRQDPGLGLRLIYFSYDVKMKEKGDIPEGYSVSREKKERFSLILESASTNQTSMYLCASSTGSAFEKLFFGSGTQLSVL.

The J gene is TRBJ2-3, the V gene TRBV4-3; maybe TRBD2 (6 bases). The CDR3 loop spans 14 amino acids. V dropped 0 bases and J dropped 6 bases, with 10 bases sitting between them. From germline, CDR1 is LGHNA and CDR2 YSLEER. CDR3 DNA sequence: TGCGCCAGCAGCCAAGATAAGGGACTTGATACGCAGTATTTT. This encodes CASSQDKGLDTQYF.

CDR3 DNA sequence: TGTGCCAGCAGCCCTGGACGGACGACTTCGGAGGGCACTGAAGCTTTCTTT. Translating it yields CASSPGRTTSEGTEAFF. The chain combines TRBV7-9 with TRBJ1-1; the D is unclear. There are 17 residues in the CDR3. Between the trimmed V and J ends, which lost 5 bases and 4 bases, there was a span of 23 bases. CDR1 is SEHNR and CDR2 is FQNEAQ in the germline V gene (reference sequence).

The V and J genes are TRBV25-1 and TRBJ1-1; 7 bases align to TRBD1. CDR3 size: 13 residues. Germline CDR1 MGHDK, CDR2 SYGVNS. The V gene end was trimmed by 3 bases and the J gene end by 6 bases; junction bases not matched to a gene: 4. For the CDR3, the DNA is TGTGCCAGCAGTGACGGTACAGGGGCTGAAGCTTTCTTT. This gives the protein CASSDGTGAEAFF.